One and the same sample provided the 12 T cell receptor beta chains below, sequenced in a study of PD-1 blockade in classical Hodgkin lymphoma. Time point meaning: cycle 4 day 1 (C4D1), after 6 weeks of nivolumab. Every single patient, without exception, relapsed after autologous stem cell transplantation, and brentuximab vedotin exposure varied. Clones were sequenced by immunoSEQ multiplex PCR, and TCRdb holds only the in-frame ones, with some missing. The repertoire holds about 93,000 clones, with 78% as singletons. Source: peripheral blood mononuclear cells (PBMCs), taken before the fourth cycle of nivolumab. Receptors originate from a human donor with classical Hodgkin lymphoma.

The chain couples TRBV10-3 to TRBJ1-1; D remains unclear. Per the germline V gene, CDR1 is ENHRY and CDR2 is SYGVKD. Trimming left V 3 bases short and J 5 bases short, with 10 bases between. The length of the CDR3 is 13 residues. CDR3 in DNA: TGTGCCATCAGTGAAAGCGCAGCAACTGAAGCTTTCTTT. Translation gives CAISESAATEAFF.

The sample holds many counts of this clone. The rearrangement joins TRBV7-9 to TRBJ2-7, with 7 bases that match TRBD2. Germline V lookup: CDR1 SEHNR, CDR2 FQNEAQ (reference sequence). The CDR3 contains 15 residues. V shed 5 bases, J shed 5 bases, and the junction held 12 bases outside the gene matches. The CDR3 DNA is TGTGCCAGCAGCCCTCCCCTGGCGGGAGAGAACGAGCAGTACTTC. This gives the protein CASSPPLAGENEQYF.

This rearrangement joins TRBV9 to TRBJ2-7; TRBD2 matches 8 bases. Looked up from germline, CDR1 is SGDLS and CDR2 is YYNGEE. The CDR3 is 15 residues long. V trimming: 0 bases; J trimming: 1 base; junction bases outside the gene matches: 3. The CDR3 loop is CASSVGKRGSYEQYF. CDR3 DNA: TGTGCCAGCAGCGTAGGGAAGCGGGGGTCCTACGAGCAGTACTTC.

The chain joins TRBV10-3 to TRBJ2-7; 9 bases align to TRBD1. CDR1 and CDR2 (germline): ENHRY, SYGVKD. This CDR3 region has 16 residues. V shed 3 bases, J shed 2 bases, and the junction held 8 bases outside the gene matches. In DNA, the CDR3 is TGTGCCATCAGTGACCCGAGGGGACAGGGCCCCTACGAGCAGTACTTC. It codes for CAISDPRGQGPYEQYF.

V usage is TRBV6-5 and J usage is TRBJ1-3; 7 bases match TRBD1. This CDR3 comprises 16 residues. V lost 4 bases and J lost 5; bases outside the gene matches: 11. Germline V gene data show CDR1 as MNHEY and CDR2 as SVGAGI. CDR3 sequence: CASSFKQTGQRNTIYF. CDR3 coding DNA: TGTGCCAGCAGTTTCAAACAGACGGGACAGCGAAACACCATATATTTT.

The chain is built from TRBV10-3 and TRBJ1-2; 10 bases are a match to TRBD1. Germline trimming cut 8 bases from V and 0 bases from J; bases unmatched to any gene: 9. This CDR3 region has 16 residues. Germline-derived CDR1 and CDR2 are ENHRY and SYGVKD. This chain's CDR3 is CAIGSGTGVANYGYTF. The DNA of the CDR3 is TGTGCCATCGGCTCCGGGACAGGGGTTGCTAACTATGGCTACACCTTC.

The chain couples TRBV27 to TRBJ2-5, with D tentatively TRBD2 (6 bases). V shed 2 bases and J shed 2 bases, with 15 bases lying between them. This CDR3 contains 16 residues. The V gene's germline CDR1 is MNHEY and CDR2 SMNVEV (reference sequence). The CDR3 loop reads CASSLMGGRMQETQYF. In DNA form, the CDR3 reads TGTGCCAGCAGTTTAATGGGGGGTAGAATGCAAGAGACCCAGTACTTC.

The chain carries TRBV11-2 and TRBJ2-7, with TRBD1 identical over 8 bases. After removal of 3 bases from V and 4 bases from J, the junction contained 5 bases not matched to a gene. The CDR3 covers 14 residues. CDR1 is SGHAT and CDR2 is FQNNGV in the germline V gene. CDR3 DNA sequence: TGTGCCAGCAGCTTTGGACAGGGCGGATACGAGCAGTACTTC. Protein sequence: CASSFGQGGYEQYF.

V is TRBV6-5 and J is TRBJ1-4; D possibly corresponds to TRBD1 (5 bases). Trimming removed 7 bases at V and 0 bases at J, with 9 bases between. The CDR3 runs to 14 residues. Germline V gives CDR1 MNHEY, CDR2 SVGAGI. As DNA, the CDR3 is TGTGCCAGCATGCCGACAGCAACTAATGAAAAACTGTTTTTT. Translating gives CASMPTATNEKLFF.

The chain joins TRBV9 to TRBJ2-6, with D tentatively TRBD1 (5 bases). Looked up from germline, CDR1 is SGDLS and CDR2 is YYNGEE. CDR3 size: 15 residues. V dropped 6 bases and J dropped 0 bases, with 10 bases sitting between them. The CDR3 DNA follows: TGTGCCAGCAACACAGGTTTCTCTGGGGCCAACGTCCTGACTTTC. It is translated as CASNTGFSGANVLTF.

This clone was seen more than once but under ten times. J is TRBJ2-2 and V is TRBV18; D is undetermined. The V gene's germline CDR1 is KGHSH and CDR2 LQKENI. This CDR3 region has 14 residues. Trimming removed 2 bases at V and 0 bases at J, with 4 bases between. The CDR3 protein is CASSPMSNTGELFF. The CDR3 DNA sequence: TGTGCCAGCTCACCAATGTCGAACACCGGGGAGCTGTTTTTT.

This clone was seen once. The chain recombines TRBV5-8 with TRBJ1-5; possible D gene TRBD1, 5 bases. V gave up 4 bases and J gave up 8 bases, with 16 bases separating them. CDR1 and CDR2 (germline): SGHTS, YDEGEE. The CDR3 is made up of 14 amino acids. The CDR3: CASSPGVIIEPQHF. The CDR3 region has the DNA TGTGCCAGCAGCCCGGGGGTAATCATAGAGCCCCAGCATTTT.